The clone carrying this T cell receptor beta chain came up many times. From the 5' RACE reads, TCRdb called clonotypes with MiXCR, one entry per CDR3 protein. The sample lists about 120,000 distinct CDR3 sequences, 7.2% occurring once. The record originates from a study of T cells after yellow fever vaccination. From germline, CDR1 is DFQATT and CDR2 SNEGSKA (reference sequence). This CDR3 contains 16 residues. V lost 1 base to trimming and J lost 8 bases; unmatched junction nucleotides: 12. The genes are TRBV20-1 and TRBJ1-4; 8 bases match TRBD1. The receptor was derived from a man aged 18 to 30 who received the YFV17D yellow fever vaccine. The specimen was CD4+ T cells sorted from PBMCs, collected around 45 days after the first yellow fever vaccination. CDR3 region: CSARGAPGQVQEKLFF. Written as DNA, the CDR3 is TGCAGTGCTAGAGGTGCCCCGGGACAGGTACAGGAAAAACTGTTTTTT.